This TCR beta chain was retrieved from a study of shared clonotypes between healthy human individuals. This clone is a singleton in its sample. Deletions cut 4 bases from V and 1 base from J, with 20 bases between. This CDR3 has 18 residues. The germline CDR1 and CDR2 sequences are ENHRY and SYGVKD. The authors distributed each subset's genomic DNA evenly over several immunoSEQ plates. TCRdb keeps only in-frame clones here, not all; method: immunoSEQ multiplex PCR. The sample yields around 2.1 million clones, just over 90% seen once. Naive-designated CD8 cells lacked CD45RO, were positively enriched for CCR7, and omitted terminally differentiated effector memory CD45RA+ cells. The study drew all its donors from Caucasian adults living in Nashville, Tennessee.

V is TRBV10-3 and J is TRBJ1-3, with a possible D match to TRBD1 (6 bases). Material: naive CD8+ T cells from PBMCs. The source is a man aged 18 to 29 in good health. Some clones in this sample may be carry-over from other donors' samples. CDR3 DNA: TGTGCCATCAGTGGCGTGGAAGGGGGGGGTCTTTCTGGAAACACCATATATTTT. Its translation: CAISGVEGGGLSGNTIYF.